Here is one T cell receptor (beta chain) with its context. CDR3 length: 13 residues. Germline CDR1 and CDR2: GTSNPN and SVGIG (reference sequence). J gave up 0 bases and V 3 bases, and 1 base lay outside the gene matches. This sample was included in a study of control samples from healthy donors and cancer patients. Using immunoSEQ multiplex PCR, the repertoire was profiled, and TCRdb retains in-frame clones only, with some absent. Found here are some 190,000 clones; the top ten clones hold around 2%. This clonotype was obtained from a woman under 40 in good health. Sequencing was carried out using blood. V gene TRBV30 combines with J gene TRBJ1-1; 7 positions agree with TRBD1. The CDR3 protein is CAWRGQMNTEAFF. DNA of the CDR3: TGTGCCTGGAGGGGACAGATGAACACTGAAGCTTTCTTT. The full variable domain, its missing parts supplied by reference TRBV30 and TRBJ1-1, is SQTIHQWPATLVQPVGSPLSLECTVEGTSNPNLYWYRQAAGRGLQLLFYSVGIGQISSEVPQNLSASRPQDRQFILSSKKLLLSDSGFYLCAWRGQMNTEAFFGQGTRLTVV.